The rows below give T cell receptor beta chains drawn from one sample of a study of cytotoxic CD8 clonotypes in ibrutinib-treated CLL. Only in-frame clones appear in the TCRdb table, and some are missing; sequencing was by immunoSEQ multiplex PCR. The sample yields fewer than 100,000 clones, more than 70% seen once. Sequenced here: PBMCs, sampled before ibrutinib treatment. Source of these receptors: a human donor with chronic lymphocytic leukemia. Both conserved end residues are trimmed from each CDR3. A D gene is named only where the DNA matches it firmly.

SADRGSEAF	TRBD1	TRBV20-1	TRBJ1-1
ASTGTGNMNTEAF	TRBD1	TRBV2	TRBJ1-1
ASRQGHGYT	TRBD1	TRBV28	TRBJ1-2
ASSEGTGFTGELF	TRBD1	TRBV19	TRBJ2-2
ASSQESRRQDYEQY	.	TRBV4-1	TRBJ2-7
ASSSYLLGTDTQY	.	TRBV27	TRBJ2-3
ASSQDYYGYT	.	TRBV4-1	TRBJ1-2
ASSQTGTYYEQY	.	TRBV18	TRBJ2-7
ASSPRGFGPGYHTEAF	.	TRBV7-8	TRBJ1-1
ASRPTSDRILNTEAF	.	TRBV5-5	TRBJ1-1
ASSIDPIAGGPDEEQY	TRBD2	TRBV19	TRBJ2-7
ASSISERTGLQPQH	.	TRBV19	TRBJ1-5
ASSRRSGVTDTQY	.	TRBV19	TRBJ2-3
ATKQGSQPQH	.	TRBV10-3	TRBJ1-5
ASSYPRGGSRSNEKLF	TRBD1	TRBV9	TRBJ1-4
ASSHEAGNTDTQY	TRBD2	TRBV6-5	TRBJ2-3
ASSLAPLAGVYNEQF	TRBD2	TRBV11-3	TRBJ2-1
ASRGSGPQH	.	TRBV2	TRBJ1-5
ASSQGWNGNTIY	.	TRBV6-1	TRBJ1-3
ASSEIWTGLDFYYGYT	TRBD1	TRBV6-1	TRBJ1-2
ASSQSGSNQPQH	.	TRBV4-1	TRBJ1-5
ASSTPGLAASDTQY	TRBD2	TRBV19	TRBJ2-3
AWSVGMGYT	.	TRBV30	TRBJ1-2
ASSRGGGSRSYNEQF	.	TRBV5-4	TRBJ2-1
ASSQVSWAGVSGNTIY	.	TRBV4-3	TRBJ1-3
SVQRAGGSTDTQY	TRBD2	TRBV29-1	TRBJ2-3
ASSYSLDQPQH	.	TRBV6-5	TRBJ1-5
ASSLGRGLLGAF	TRBD1	TRBV7-9	TRBJ1-1
ASSPGQGSRKAF	TRBD1	TRBV11-2	TRBJ1-1
SVGSPRGNTQY	.	TRBV29-1	TRBJ2-3
ASSPPGISYGYT	.	TRBV7-9	TRBJ1-2
AWSVGNEQF	.	TRBV30	TRBJ2-1
AISENSRGVGTEAF	.	TRBV10-3	TRBJ1-1
ASSFRGLIYEQY	.	TRBV2	TRBJ2-7
ATSSTGTSISYEQY	TRBD2	TRBV15	TRBJ2-7
ASSPSGRTYEQY	TRBD2	TRBV11-3	TRBJ2-7
ASSRREAAEAF	.	TRBV14	TRBJ1-1
ASSPPENGYT	.	TRBV18	TRBJ1-2
ASTRQNSYNEQF	.	TRBV6-5	TRBJ2-1
ASSLDSGFSYNEQF	.	TRBV5-4	TRBJ2-1
ASSRYSGRTTDTQY	TRBD2	TRBV28	TRBJ2-3
ASSDDWGASQPQH	.	TRBV2	TRBJ1-5
ASSLGENTGELF	.	TRBV5-6	TRBJ2-2
ASSPTQGNRYEQY	.	TRBV18	TRBJ2-7
ASTRGPRQNTGELF	TRBD1	TRBV5-1	TRBJ2-2
ASSDTLAGGRAGNTIY	.	TRBV25-1	TRBJ1-3
ASSRSGRVYEQY	TRBD2	TRBV6-5	TRBJ2-7
AISEPQGTGTSYEQY	TRBD1	TRBV10-3	TRBJ2-7
ASSLDRRAYNEQF	.	TRBV7-9	TRBJ2-1
ASSNRLTASTDTQY	.	TRBV9	TRBJ2-3
ASSSLGDRGDYEQY	TRBD1	TRBV6-6	TRBJ2-7
ASSAPGETQY	.	TRBV7-6	TRBJ2-5
ASSLPGTGVIAF	TRBD1	TRBV7-3	TRBJ1-1
ASSSTGTGGPSHYNEQF	TRBD1	TRBV7-9	TRBJ2-1